The text below deals with one TCR beta chain. Its antigen is still unknown. J gave up 5 bases and V 5 bases, and 8 bases lay outside the gene matches. Germline V CDR1 and CDR2: SGHTA, FQGNSA. The CDR3 loop spans 16 amino acids. The source of the sample is a study of blood T cells in healthy people across ages. Findings of the study overall: Considered underestimates were the diversity estimates obtained from one million T cells. It was not known whether donors were CMV positive (a possible confounder of expanded clonotype changes). Fewer expanded clones and more diversity marked long-lived versus aged donors.

The use of a sample-barcoded 5' primer and a J-beta primer mix characterized a second PCR of about 7 to 12 cycles. TCRdb independently ran MiXCR on the 5' RACE reads; one entry per CDR3 protein. The top ten clones hold around 11% of a sample with fewer than 2,000,000 distinct CDR3 sequences, roughly 32% of them seen once. Sample: blood. This receptor was identified in a woman in her thirties in good health. The V call is TRBV7-2, the J call TRBJ2-3, with 12 bases fitting TRBD2. The CDR3 is CASSVLAGGPKDTQYF. CDR3 coding DNA: TGTGCCAGCAGCGTCCTAGCGGGGGGGCCGAAAGATACGCAGTATTTT.